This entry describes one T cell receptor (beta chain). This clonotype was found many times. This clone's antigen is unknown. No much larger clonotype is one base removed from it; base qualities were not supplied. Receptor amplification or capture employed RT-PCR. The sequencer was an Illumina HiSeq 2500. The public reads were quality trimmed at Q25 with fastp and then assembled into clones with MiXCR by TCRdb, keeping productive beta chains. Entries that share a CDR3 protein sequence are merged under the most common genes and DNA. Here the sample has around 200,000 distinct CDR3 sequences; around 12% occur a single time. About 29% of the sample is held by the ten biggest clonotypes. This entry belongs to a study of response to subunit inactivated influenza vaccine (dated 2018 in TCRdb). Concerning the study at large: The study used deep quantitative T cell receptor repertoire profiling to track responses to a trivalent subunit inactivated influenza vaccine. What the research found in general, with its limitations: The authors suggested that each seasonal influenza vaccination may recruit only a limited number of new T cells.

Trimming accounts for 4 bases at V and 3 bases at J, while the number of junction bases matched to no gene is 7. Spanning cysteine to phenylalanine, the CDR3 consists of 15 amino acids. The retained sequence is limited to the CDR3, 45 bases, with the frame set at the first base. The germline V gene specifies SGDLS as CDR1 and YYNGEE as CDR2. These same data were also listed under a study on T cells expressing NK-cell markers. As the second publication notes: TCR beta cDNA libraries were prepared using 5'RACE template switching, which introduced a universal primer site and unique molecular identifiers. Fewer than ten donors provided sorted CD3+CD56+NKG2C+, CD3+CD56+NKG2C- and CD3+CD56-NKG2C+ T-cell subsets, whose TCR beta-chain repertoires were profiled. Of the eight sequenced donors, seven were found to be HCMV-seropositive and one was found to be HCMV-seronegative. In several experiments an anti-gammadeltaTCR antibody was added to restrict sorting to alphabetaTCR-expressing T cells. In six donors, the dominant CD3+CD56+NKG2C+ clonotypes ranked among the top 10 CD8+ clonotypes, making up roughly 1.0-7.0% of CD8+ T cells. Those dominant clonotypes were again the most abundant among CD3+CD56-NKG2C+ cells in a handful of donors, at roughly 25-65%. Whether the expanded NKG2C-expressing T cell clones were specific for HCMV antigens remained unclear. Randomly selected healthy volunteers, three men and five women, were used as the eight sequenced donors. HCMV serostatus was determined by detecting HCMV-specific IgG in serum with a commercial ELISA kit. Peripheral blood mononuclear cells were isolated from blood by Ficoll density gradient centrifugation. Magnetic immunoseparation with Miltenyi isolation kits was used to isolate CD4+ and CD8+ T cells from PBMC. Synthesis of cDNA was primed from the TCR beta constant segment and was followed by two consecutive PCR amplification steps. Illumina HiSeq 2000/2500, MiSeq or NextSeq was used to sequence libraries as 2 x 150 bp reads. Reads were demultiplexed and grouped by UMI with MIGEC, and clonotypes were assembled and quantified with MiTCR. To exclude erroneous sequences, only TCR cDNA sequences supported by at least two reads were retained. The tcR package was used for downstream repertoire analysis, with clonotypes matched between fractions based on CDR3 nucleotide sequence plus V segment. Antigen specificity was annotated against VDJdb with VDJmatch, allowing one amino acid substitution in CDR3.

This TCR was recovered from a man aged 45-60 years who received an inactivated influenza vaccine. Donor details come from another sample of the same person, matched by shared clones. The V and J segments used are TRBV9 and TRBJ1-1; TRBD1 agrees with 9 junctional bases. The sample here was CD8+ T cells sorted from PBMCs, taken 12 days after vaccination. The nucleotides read TGTGCCAGCAGCCCCTACCGGACAGGGGACACTGAAGCTTTCTTT. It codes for CASSPYRTGDTEAFF.